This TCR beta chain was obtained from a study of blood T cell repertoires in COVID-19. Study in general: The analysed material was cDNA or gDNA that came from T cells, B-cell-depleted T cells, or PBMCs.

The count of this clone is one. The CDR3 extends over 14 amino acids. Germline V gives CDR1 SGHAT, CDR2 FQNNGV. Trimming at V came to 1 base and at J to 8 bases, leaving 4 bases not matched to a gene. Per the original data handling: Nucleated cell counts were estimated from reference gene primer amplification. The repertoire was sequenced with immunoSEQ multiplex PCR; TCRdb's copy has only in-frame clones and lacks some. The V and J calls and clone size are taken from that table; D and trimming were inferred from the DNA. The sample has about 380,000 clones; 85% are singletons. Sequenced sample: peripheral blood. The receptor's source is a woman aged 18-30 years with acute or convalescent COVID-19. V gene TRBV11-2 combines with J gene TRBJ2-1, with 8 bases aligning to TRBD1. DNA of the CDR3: TGTGCCAGCAGCTTAGGCTCGACAGGGGATGAGCAGTTCTTC. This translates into CASSLGSTGDEQFF.